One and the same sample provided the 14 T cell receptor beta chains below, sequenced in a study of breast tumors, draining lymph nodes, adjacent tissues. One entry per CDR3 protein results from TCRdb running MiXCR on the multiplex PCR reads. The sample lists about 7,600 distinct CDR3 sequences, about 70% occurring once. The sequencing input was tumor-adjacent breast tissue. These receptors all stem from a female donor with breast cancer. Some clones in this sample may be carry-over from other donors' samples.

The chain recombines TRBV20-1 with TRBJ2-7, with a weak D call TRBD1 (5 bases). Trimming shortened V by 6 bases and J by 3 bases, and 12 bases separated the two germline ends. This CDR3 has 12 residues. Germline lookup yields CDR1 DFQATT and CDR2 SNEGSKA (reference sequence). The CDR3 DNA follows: TGCAGTGCGCTCAGGGTGGGCTACGAGCAGTACTTC. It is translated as CSALRVGYEQYF.

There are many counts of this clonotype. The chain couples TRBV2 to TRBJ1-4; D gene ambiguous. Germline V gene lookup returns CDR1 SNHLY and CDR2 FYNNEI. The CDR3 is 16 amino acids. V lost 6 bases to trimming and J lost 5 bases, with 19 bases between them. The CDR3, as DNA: TGTGCCAGCAGCGAACCCACAACCTGGTCCAATGAAAAACTGTTTTTT. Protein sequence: CASSEPTTWSNEKLFF.

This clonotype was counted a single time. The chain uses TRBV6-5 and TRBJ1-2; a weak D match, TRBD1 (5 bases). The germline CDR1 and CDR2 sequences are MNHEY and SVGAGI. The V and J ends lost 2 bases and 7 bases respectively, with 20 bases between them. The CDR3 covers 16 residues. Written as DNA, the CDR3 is TGTGCCAGCAGTTACGTCTTTCCTGAGGGACCGGGTGGCTACACCTTC. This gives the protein CASSYVFPEGPGGYTF.

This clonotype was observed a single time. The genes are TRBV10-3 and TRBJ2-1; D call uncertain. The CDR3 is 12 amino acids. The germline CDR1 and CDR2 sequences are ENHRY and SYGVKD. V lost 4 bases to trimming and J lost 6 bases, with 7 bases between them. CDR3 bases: TGTGCCATCAGTGTTGACCCCAATGAGCAGTTCTTC. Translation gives CAISVDPNEQFF.

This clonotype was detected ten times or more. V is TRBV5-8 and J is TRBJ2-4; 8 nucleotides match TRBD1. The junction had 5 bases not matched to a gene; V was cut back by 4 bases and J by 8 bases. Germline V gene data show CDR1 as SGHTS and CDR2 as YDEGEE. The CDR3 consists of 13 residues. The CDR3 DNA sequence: TGTGCCAGCAGCCTGACAGGGGAAGACATTCAGTACTTC. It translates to CASSLTGEDIQYF.

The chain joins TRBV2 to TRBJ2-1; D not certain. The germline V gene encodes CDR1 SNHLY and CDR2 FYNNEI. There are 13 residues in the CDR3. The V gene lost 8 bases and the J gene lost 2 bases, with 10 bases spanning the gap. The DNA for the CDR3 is TGTGCCAGCGGTGGCAACACCTACAATGAGCAGTTCTTC. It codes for CASGGNTYNEQFF.

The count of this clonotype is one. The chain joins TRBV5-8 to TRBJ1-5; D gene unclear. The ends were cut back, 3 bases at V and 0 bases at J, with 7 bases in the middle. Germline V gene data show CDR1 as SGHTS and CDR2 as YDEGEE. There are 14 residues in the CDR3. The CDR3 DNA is TGTGCCAGCAGCTCAAGTTATAGCAATCAGCCCCAGCATTTT. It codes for CASSSSYSNQPQHF. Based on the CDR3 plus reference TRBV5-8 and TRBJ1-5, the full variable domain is EAGVTQSPTHLIKTRGQQATLRCSPISGHTSVYWYQQALGLGLQFLLWYDEGEERNRGNFPPRFSGRQFPNYSSELNVNALELEDSALYLCASSSSYSNQPQHFGDGTRLSIL.

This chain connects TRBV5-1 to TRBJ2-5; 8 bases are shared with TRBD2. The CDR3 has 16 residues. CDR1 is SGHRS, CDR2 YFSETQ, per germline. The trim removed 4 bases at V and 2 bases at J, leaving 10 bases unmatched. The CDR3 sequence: CASSAVGGTSQETQYF. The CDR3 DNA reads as TGCGCCAGCAGCGCCGTCGGCGGGACTAGTCAAGAGACCCAGTACTTC.

CDR3 amino acids: CASSLGAGSYEQYF. The DNA for the CDR3 is TGTGCCAGCAGCTTAGGGGCGGGGTCCTACGAGCAGTACTTC. The chain uses TRBV7-8 and TRBJ2-7; tentative D call: TRBD2 (6 bases). The CDR3 is made up of 14 amino acids. Trimming stripped 1 base from V and 1 base from J, with 8 bases between. The germline V gene has CDR1 SGHVS and CDR2 FQNEAQ.

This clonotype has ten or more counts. CDR3 amino acids: CSARDRAKTQETQYF. The DNA of the CDR3 is TGCAGTGCTAGAGATCGGGCCAAAACACAAGAGACCCAGTACTTC. The chain combines TRBV20-1 with TRBJ2-5; no definite D call. V dropped 0 bases and J dropped 2 bases, with 13 bases sitting between them. This CDR3 region has 15 residues. The V gene's germline CDR1 is DFQATT and CDR2 SNEGSKA (reference sequence).

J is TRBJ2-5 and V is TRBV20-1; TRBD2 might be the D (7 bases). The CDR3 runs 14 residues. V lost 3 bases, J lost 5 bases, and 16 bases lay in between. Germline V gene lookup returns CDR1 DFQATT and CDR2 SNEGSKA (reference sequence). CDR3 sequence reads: CSARRGGVVETQYF. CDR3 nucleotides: TGCAGTGCTAGGAGGGGGGGTGTGGTTGAGACCCAGTACTTC.

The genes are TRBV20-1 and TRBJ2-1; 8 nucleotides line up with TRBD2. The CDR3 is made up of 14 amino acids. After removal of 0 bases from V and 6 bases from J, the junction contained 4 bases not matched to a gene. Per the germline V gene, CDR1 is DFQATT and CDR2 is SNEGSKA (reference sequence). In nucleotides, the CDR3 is TGCAGTGCTAGAGATCAGAGCGGGGGCAATGAGCAGTTCTTC. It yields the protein CSARDQSGGNEQFF.

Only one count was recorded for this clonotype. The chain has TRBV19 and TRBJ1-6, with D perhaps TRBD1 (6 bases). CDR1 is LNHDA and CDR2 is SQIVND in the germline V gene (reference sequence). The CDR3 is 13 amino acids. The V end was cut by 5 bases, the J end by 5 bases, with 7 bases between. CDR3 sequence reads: CASSGTNNSPLHF. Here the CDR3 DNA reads TGTGCCAGTAGTGGGACAAATAATTCACCCCTCCACTTT.

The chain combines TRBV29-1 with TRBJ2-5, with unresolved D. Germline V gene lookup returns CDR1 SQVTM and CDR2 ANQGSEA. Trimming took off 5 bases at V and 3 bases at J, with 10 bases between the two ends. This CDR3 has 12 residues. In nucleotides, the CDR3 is TGCAGCGTTCAATCGGGCGAAGAGACCCAGTACTTC. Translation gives CSVQSGEETQYF.